This T cell receptor (beta chain) emerged from a study of blood T cell repertoires in COVID-19 (TCRdb year 2020). In terms of the full investigation: Collaborator samples came from the United States, Italy and Spain and covered acute and convalescent phases of COVID-19. The material from the prospective study consisted of cDNA or gDNA derived from T cells, B-cell-depleted T cells, or PBMCs. The dataset comprised deeply sampled blood TCRbeta repertoires from subjects exposed to, actively infected with, or recovered from COVID-19. A freely available public database, intended as a resource for researchers studying the immune response to SARS-CoV-2, is where the repertoires were released. The samples were drawn from the first 160 participants of the ongoing ImmuneRACE study and from over 950 subjects provided by 6 global collaborators. Sample metadata almost always included a de-identified subject ID, COVID-19 status, age in years and sex. HLA class I and class II types, where available, came from metadata supplied by the sample provider rather than from assay-based typing. Results and caveats for the whole study, not just this receptor: The quantity of clinical and demographic metadata differed by source and by participant and was supplied without curation.

TCRbeta CDR3 regions were amplified from genomic DNA by means of the immunoSEQ Assay, a bias-controlled multiplex PCR. Concerning the study's data processing: Nucleated cell counts per sample were estimated from amplification of reference gene primers within the assay. To quantify the absolute abundance of each unique TCRbeta CDR3 rearrangement, sequence reads were collapsed and filtered. Productive Simpson clonality was computed per sample as the square root of Simpson's diversity index over productive rearrangements. TCRdb mirrors the immuneACCESS table, restricted to in-frame sequences. Some clones are absent from its copies; in checked studies, under half trace to an unresolved V gene, and the reason for the others is unknown. The V and J calls and the clone size are those of that table, but D and trimming were determined from the DNA. Recorded for this sample are 40,000 to 45,000 clones; roughly 80% of them occurred a single time. The leading ten clones occupy roughly a third of the sample.

The collaborating institutions used their own protocols to collect whole blood in K2EDTA tubes. Collaborator samples were shipped for TCRbeta analysis as frozen whole blood, isolated PBMCs, or DNA extracted from either sample type. A note on this clone: It lacks a known antigen. Base qualities are not recorded, but no much larger clone differs from it by a single base.

For CDR1 and CDR2, the germline V gene (reference sequence) lists GTSNPN and SVGIG. The CDR3 has 16 amino acids, counting the end cysteine and phenylalanine. The read is trimmed to its CDR3 DNA, 48 bases read in frame from base 1. Compared with germline, V lacks 5 bases and J lacks 1 base; bases without a gene match: 13. The rearrangement joined TRBV30 to TRBJ1-2; 7 nucleotides in the junction match TRBD1. Sequencing was performed on peripheral blood. This clonotype was sampled from a woman of 80 years or more with acute or convalescent COVID-19. The CDR3 protein sequence reads: CAWGPGTANLNYGYTF. The DNA sequence is TGTGCCTGGGGACCCGGGACAGCAAACCTTAACTATGGCTACACCTTC.